These 16 T cell receptor beta chains came from one sample sequenced in a study of T cell responses to AZD1222 COVID-19 vaccine. Clones were sequenced by immunoSEQ multiplex PCR, and TCRdb holds only the in-frame ones, with some missing. The table lists 45,000 to 65,000 clones, around 90% of them singletons. Specimen: peripheral blood, collected on day 0 of AZD1222 vaccination. All receptors come from an adult in good health.

This chain connects TRBV7-9 to TRBJ1-2; D uncertain. Trimming took 2 bases from V and 2 from J, leaving 3 bases between them. Per germline, CDR1 SEHNR and CDR2 FQNEAQ (reference sequence). The length of the CDR3 is 12 residues. CDR3 loop: CASSLLNYGYTF. DNA for the CDR3: TGTGCCAGCAGCTTACTCAACTATGGCTACACCTTC.

This chain connects TRBV7-9 to TRBJ1-2, with TRBD1 identical over 8 bases. This CDR3 region has 13 residues. The germline V gene has CDR1 SEHNR and CDR2 FQNEAQ (reference sequence). Germline trimming cut 5 bases from V and 5 bases from J; bases unmatched to any gene: 4. In nucleotides, the CDR3 is TGTGCCAGCAGCGCCGGGACAGGATATGGCTACACCTTC. This gives the protein CASSAGTGYGYTF.

This clone was detected once. The chain is built from TRBV2 and TRBJ1-5; perhaps TRBD1 as D (6 bases). The CDR3 totals 15 residues. Looked up from germline, CDR1 is SNHLY and CDR2 is FYNNEI. The V end was cut by 6 bases, the J end by 1 base, with 13 bases between. This chain's CDR3 is CASRRTGTSNQPQHF. The CDR3 bases are TGTGCCAGCAGACGGACTGGGACAAGCAATCAGCCCCAGCATTTT.

This chain links TRBV19 with TRBJ1-2; 8 bases match TRBD1. There are 14 residues in the CDR3. The ends lost 5 bases at V and 4 bases at J; junction bases unmatched: 6. The germline gives CDR1 LNHDA, CDR2 SQIVND (reference sequence). The CDR3 is CASSPRTGLYGYTF. CDR3 DNA: TGTGCCAGTAGTCCCCGGACAGGGCTCTATGGCTACACCTTC. The whole variable domain, remainder taken from reference TRBV19 and TRBJ1-2, is DGGITQSPKYLFRKEGQNVTLSCEQNLNHDAMYWYRQDPGQGLRLIYYSQIVNDFQKGDIAEGYSVSREKKESFPLTVTSAQKNPTAFYLCASSPRTGLYGYTFGSGTRLTVV.

The rearrangement joins TRBV5-1 to TRBJ2-3; D is unclear. CDR3 length: 13 amino acids. The V gene's germline CDR1 is SGHRS and CDR2 YFSETQ. Trimming removed 0 bases at V and 6 bases at J, with 8 bases between. CDR3 sequence: CASSLVLSDTQYF. The CDR3 nucleotides are TGCGCCAGCAGCTTGGTTCTTTCCGATACGCAGTATTTT.

V usage is TRBV6-1 and J usage is TRBJ1-2, with 9 bases matching TRBD1. CDR1 is MNHNS, CDR2 SASEGT, per germline. The CDR3 has 16 residues. Germline trimming cut 4 bases from V and 6 bases from J; bases unmatched to any gene: 12. CDR3 amino acids: CASSAQGADLRDGYTF. DNA of the CDR3: TGTGCCAGCAGTGCACAGGGGGCAGATCTTAGGGATGGCTACACCTTC.

This chain links TRBV24-1 with TRBJ1-2; possible D gene TRBD1, 5 bases. In germline, CDR1 is KGHDR, CDR2 SFDVKD. V gave up 7 bases and J gave up 0 bases, with 11 bases separating them. The CDR3 loop spans 14 amino acids. For the CDR3, the DNA is TGTGCCACCAGGCCTGGGGGACCTAACTATGGCTACACCTTC. Translation: CATRPGGPNYGYTF.

The chain combines TRBV3-1 (or the pseudogene TRBV3-2) with TRBJ1-6, with TRBD1 matching over 7 bases. Germline values: CDR1 LGHDT, CDR2 YNNKEL (reference sequence). Trimming removed 5 bases from V and 7 bases from J; junction bases left unmatched: 2. This CDR3 contains 13 residues. The CDR3 sequence is CASSADRNSPLHF. The CDR3 nucleotides read TGTGCCAGCAGCGCGGACAGGAATTCACCCCTCCACTTT.

The gene calls are TRBV7-2 and TRBJ2-1; the match to TRBD2 covers 8 bases. The CDR3 consists of 16 residues. V dropped 4 bases and J dropped 2; count of bases not matched to a gene: 7. Germline V lookup: CDR1 SGHTA, CDR2 FQGNSA. In DNA, the CDR3 is TGTGCCAGCAGCTCTCTCTCACTAGCGGCCTACAATGAGCAGTTCTTC. This gives the protein CASSSLSLAAYNEQFF. Full variable domain (missing parts from reference TRBV7-2 and TRBJ2-1): GAGVSQSPSNKVTEKGKDVELRCDPISGHTALYWYRQSLGQGLEFLIYFQGNSAPDKSGLPSDRFSAERTGGSVSTLTIQRTQQEDSAVYLCASSSLSLAAYNEQFFGPGTRLTVL.

This clone has just one count. The same CDR3 also results from other DNA sequences found in this sample. The chain uses TRBV7-9 and TRBJ2-7; D not resolved. Germline V gives CDR1 SEHNR, CDR2 FQNEAQ (reference sequence). With 3 bases removed from V and 3 bases from J, the gap between germline ends came to 6 bases. The CDR3 has 12 residues. The CDR3 DNA reads TGTGCCAGCAGCTTGGTAGGCTACGAGCAGTACTTC. Encoded protein: CASSLVGYEQYF.

The V call is TRBV30, the J call TRBJ1-1; D perhaps matches TRBD1 (6 bases). Germline CDR1 and CDR2: GTSNPN and SVGIG (reference sequence). The CDR3 is 14 residues long. Trimming left V 0 bases short and J 5 bases short, with 13 bases between. The CDR3 sequence is CAWSVSGVRTEAFF. CDR3 DNA sequence: TGTGCCTGGAGTGTATCAGGGGTGAGAACTGAAGCTTTCTTT.

This chain links TRBV9 with TRBJ2-3; possible D gene TRBD2, 5 bases. Looked up from germline, CDR1 is SGDLS and CDR2 is YYNGEE. This CDR3 has 14 amino acids. V dropped 0 bases and J dropped 0 bases, with 5 bases sitting between them. CDR3 DNA: TGTGCCAGCAGCGTAGGGAGGAGCACAGATACGCAGTATTTT. It translates to CASSVGRSTDTQYF.

V is TRBV19 and J is TRBJ1-5; no firm D call. The germline V and J ends were trimmed by 2 bases and 1 base, with 12 bases remaining between them. CDR1 is LNHDA and CDR2 is SQIVND in the germline V gene (reference sequence). This CDR3 spans 16 amino acids. The CDR3 spells CASSIQAGKSNQPQHF. For the CDR3, the DNA is TGTGCCAGTAGTATACAGGCGGGAAAAAGCAATCAGCCCCAGCATTTT.

In DNA form, the CDR3 reads TGTGCCAGCAGCGACCGGGACAGGGCGGATGCTGAAGCTTTCTTT. It is translated as CASSDRDRADAEAFF. This chain uses TRBV6-2 or TRBV6-3 with TRBJ1-1; 9 bases align to TRBD1. Looked up from germline, CDR1 is MNHEY and CDR2 is SVGEGT. CDR3 size: 15 residues. The V and J ends lost 6 bases and 6 bases, in that order; junction bases with no gene match: 11.

The gene calls are TRBV7-9 and TRBJ1-4, with TRBD1 identical over 8 bases. V lost 3 bases, J lost 8 bases, and 5 bases stayed unmatched. Germline CDR1 reads SEHNR; CDR2 reads FQNEAQ (reference sequence). CDR3 length equals 14 residues. The DNA for the CDR3 is TGTGCCAGCAGCTTTAACAGGGGGAACGAAAAACTGTTTTTT. This codes for CASSFNRGNEKLFF.

J is TRBJ2-7 and V is TRBV24-1; no clear D gene. The germline gives CDR1 KGHDR, CDR2 SFDVKD. The CDR3 consists of 14 residues. Trimming took 2 bases from V and 5 from J, leaving 12 bases between them. CDR3 DNA sequence: TGTGCCACCAGTGATTCGGCCACCACCCACGAGCAGTACTTC. It yields the protein CATSDSATTHEQYF.